A selection of T cell receptor beta chains follows, all from one sample in a study of blood T cell repertoires in COVID-19. Data came from immunoSEQ multiplex PCR; TCRdb stores just in-frame clones and leaves some out. In the table there are over 100,000 clones, just under 85% of which are singletons. Source material: peripheral blood. These receptors all come from an elderly woman with active or convalescent COVID-19. The CDR3 runs from the conserved cysteine through the conserved F or W.

V gene	J gene	CDR3 protein
TRBV19	TRBJ1-5	CASSRTETYSNQPQHF
TRBV4-1	TRBJ2-3	CASRPIDTDTQYF
TRBV11-2	TRBJ2-3	CASSRVQGSPDTQYF
TRBV5-4	TRBJ1-2	CASSTGTGYGYTF
TRBV5-6	TRBJ2-5	CASRPGMVSESQYF
TRBV2	TRBJ1-1	CASRPTGVFSTEAFF
TRBV5-1	TRBJ1-3	CASSLEGSPGNTIYF
TRBV19	TRBJ2-3	CASSYSGGGDTQYF
TRBV6-6	TRBJ1-3	CASSLTGLTGNTIYF
TRBV15	TRBJ2-7	CATSRREAQHEQYF
TRBV28	TRBJ2-1	CASSLPDQGSGNEQFF
TRBV7-9	TRBJ2-1	CASSLATGSSEQFF
TRBV2	TRBJ2-2	CASSAGTSSTGELFF
TRBV30	TRBJ1-4	CAWSLGDEKLFF
TRBV7-9	TRBJ2-7	CASSSGQGSEQYF
TRBV6-4	TRBJ2-1	CASRALAGENEQFF
TRBV20-1	TRBJ2-7	CSASSGLPYEQYF
TRBV7-2	TRBJ1-2	CASSFQGPVGSYGYTF
TRBV19	TRBJ1-3	CASSTGGPGNTIYF
TRBV18	TRBJ2-7	CASSPGTVDEQYF
TRBV18	TRBJ2-2	CASSPGLTGELFF
TRBV7-2	TRBJ1-2	CASSFPGSSSYGYTF
TRBV25-1	TRBJ2-5	CASSEFGNQETQYF
TRBV7-2	TRBJ2-7	CASSLGRQVYEQYF
TRBV30	TRBJ1-4	CAWSTGTAEKLFF
TRBV2	TRBJ2-2	CASGRDSHTGELFF
TRBV7-3	TRBJ2-7	CASGGRTGAFYEQYF
TRBV19	TRBJ1-4	CASSQQGLNEKLFF
TRBV7-2	TRBJ2-3	CASSPGLGSTDTQYF
TRBV7-2	TRBJ2-6	CASSPRTAASGANVLTF
TRBV28	TRBJ1-5	CASSLIQGDQPQHF
TRBV28	TRBJ2-3	CASSFSRVTDTQYF
TRBV2	TRBJ1-5	CASSYGQPNQPQHF
TRBV24-1	TRBJ2-7	CATSLRDKQYF
TRBV5-6	TRBJ1-2	CASSLAGPGGYTF
TRBV27	TRBJ1-2	CASSLLGRENGYTF
TRBV7-9	TRBJ2-5	CASSLEASGGTQYF
TRBV9	TRBJ2-2	CASSTQGFNTGELFF
TRBV6-1	TRBJ1-3	CASSEGRYRF
TRBV28	TRBJ2-7	CASSYQGVVEEQYF
TRBV5-5	TRBJ2-5	CASSFYSQETQYF
TRBV7-3	TRBJ2-1	CASSAGTKRGNEQFF
TRBV3-1/TRBV3-2	TRBJ2-7	CASSQVTGRGTYYEQYF
TRBV2	TRBJ2-2	CASSSAKTGELFF
TRBV30	TRBJ1-5	CAWSVPRTGHSNQPQHF
TRBV5-5	TRBJ1-5	CASSLGGNNQPQHF
TRBV19	TRBJ2-2	CASRRQGLANTGELFF
TRBV7-3	TRBJ1-6	CASSSTGGRSPLHF
TRBV7-2	TRBJ1-1	CASTSQGRMTEAFF
TRBV10-3	TRBJ1-2	CAISESTRLAGANYGYTF